These 9 T cell receptor beta chains were sequenced from one sample in a study of shared clonotypes between healthy human individuals (TCRdb year 2020). Library preparation employed the immunoSEQ multiplex PCR assay. The immuneACCESS repertoire file appears here via TCRdb, limited to in-frame rearrangements. These files lack a portion of the clones; in checked studies, under half of the deficit traces to unresolved V genes, and the cause of the others is not known. For this sample there are 550,000 to 600,000 clones; 95% to 98% appear just once. The top ten clonotypes cover less than 0.35% of the sample. CD8 naive samples were obtained by positive selection for CCR7 among CD45RO-negative cells, yielding a CD45RA+CCR7+ population from which TemRA cells were excluded. The sequencing sample was made of naive CD8+ T cells sorted from blood. The cell subset or site label corresponds to: CD45RA+CCR7+. The receptor set was obtained from a man aged 30 to 45 in good health.

V and J are TRBV5-6 and TRBJ2-7; 9 nucleotides agree with TRBD2. The CDR3 covers 16 residues. With V trimmed by 4 bases and J by 0 bases, 8 bases remained unmatched. Looked up from germline, CDR1 is SGHDT and CDR2 is YYEEEE. The CDR3 spells CASSVTTSGHSYEQYF. For the CDR3, the DNA is TGTGCCAGCAGCGTGACAACTAGCGGGCACTCCTACGAGCAGTACTTC.

The chain links TRBV28 to TRBJ2-7, with a tentative D call TRBD2 (5 bases). The CDR3 is 11 amino acids. Germline CDR1 reads MDHEN; CDR2 reads SYDVKM. V gave up 3 bases and J gave up 7 bases, with 7 bases separating them. In nucleotides, the CDR3 is TGTGCCAGCAGTTTCCCGGGGGAGCAGTACTTC. Translated: CASSFPGEQYF.

This chain connects TRBV7-3 to TRBJ1-2; the D is unclear. CDR1 is SGHTA and CDR2 is FQGTGA in the germline V gene. The CDR3 has 13 residues. Trimming took off 2 bases at V and 4 bases at J, with 8 bases between the two ends. The CDR3 loop reads CASSLGDSYGYTF. The DNA of the CDR3 is TGTGCCAGCAGCTTAGGGGATTCCTATGGCTACACCTTC. The variable domain in full, with the rest retrieved from reference TRBV7-3 and TRBJ1-2, is GAGVSQTPSNKVTEKGKYVELRCDPISGHTALYWYRQSLGQGPEFLIYFQGTGAADDSGLPNDRFFAVRPEGSVSTLKIQRTERGDSAVYLCASSLGDSYGYTFGSGTRLTVV.

The rearrangement links TRBV2 to TRBJ2-6, with D perhaps being TRBD1 or TRBD2 (5 bases each). The CDR3 has 15 amino acids. CDR1 and CDR2 from the germline V gene are SNHLY and FYNNEI. Trimming removed 8 bases at V and 0 bases at J, with 11 bases between. The CDR3 DNA is TGTGCCAGCCGGGACGTGAGCTCTGGGGCCAACGTCCTGACTTTC. Translating gives CASRDVSSGANVLTF.

V usage is TRBV10-3 and J usage is TRBJ1-1, with D tentatively TRBD1 (6 bases). This CDR3 is built from 15 residues. Deletions cut 2 bases from V and 3 bases from J, with 13 bases between. Germline loops: CDR1 ENHRY, CDR2 SYGVKD. The CDR3 reads CAISETPGADTEAFF. The CDR3 nucleotides are TGTGCCATCAGTGAGACCCCGGGGGCGGACACTGAAGCTTTCTTT.

The rearrangement joins TRBV5-6 to TRBJ1-1, with D unclear. Germline V gene lookup returns CDR1 SGHDT and CDR2 YYEEEE. The CDR3 length is 13 residues. Deletions cut 1 base from V and 1 base from J, with 5 bases between. The CDR3 sequence: CASSLFENTEAFF. DNA of the CDR3: TGTGCCAGCAGCTTGTTCGAGAACACTGAAGCTTTCTTT.

This clone has only one observation. The J gene is TRBJ2-3, the V gene TRBV5-4; TRBD2 is a possible D gene (5 bases). Germline V gene sequence: CDR1 SGHNT, CDR2 YYREEE (reference sequence). The ends were cut back, 5 bases at V and 6 bases at J, with 10 bases in the middle. There are 12 residues in the CDR3. For the CDR3, the DNA is TGTGCCAGCAGTCTTAGCGAGGATACGCAGTATTTT. It translates to CASSLSEDTQYF.

The V call is TRBV29-1, the J call TRBJ2-3; 10 nucleotides line up with TRBD2. The V gene end was trimmed by 1 base and the J gene end by 2 bases; junction bases not matched to a gene: 6. The germline V gene encodes CDR1 SQVTM and CDR2 ANQGSEA. The CDR3 consists of 16 residues. DNA of the CDR3: TGCAGCGTTGAAGGGAGTCTAGCGGGAGACACAGATACGCAGTATTTT. Translated, it gives CSVEGSLAGDTDTQYF.

Note on this clone: Other DNA sequences within the sample encode an identical CDR3. V and J are TRBV28 and TRBJ2-7; D ambiguous. The germline CDR1 and CDR2 sequences are MDHEN and SYDVKM. The V end lost 2 bases, the J end lost 4 bases, and 6 bases lay between the germline ends. The CDR3 totals 12 residues. CDR3 region: CASSLLDYEQYF. CDR3 nucleotide sequence: TGTGCCAGCAGTTTACTCGATTACGAGCAGTACTTC.